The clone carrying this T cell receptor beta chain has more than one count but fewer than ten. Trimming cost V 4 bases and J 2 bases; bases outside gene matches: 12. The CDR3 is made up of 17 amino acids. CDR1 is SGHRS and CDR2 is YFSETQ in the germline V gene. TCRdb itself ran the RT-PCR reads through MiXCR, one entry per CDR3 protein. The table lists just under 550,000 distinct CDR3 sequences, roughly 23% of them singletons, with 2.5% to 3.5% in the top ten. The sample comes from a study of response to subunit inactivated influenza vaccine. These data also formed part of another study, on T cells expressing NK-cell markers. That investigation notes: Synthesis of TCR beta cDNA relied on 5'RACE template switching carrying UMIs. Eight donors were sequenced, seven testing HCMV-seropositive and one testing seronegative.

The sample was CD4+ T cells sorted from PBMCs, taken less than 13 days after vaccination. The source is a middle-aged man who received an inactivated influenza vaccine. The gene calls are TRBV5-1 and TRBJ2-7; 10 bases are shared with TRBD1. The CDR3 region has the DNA TGCGCCAGCAGCATTGACAGGGGGCGAGGGCTGCCCTACGAGCAGTACTTC. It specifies CASSIDRGRGLPYEQYF.